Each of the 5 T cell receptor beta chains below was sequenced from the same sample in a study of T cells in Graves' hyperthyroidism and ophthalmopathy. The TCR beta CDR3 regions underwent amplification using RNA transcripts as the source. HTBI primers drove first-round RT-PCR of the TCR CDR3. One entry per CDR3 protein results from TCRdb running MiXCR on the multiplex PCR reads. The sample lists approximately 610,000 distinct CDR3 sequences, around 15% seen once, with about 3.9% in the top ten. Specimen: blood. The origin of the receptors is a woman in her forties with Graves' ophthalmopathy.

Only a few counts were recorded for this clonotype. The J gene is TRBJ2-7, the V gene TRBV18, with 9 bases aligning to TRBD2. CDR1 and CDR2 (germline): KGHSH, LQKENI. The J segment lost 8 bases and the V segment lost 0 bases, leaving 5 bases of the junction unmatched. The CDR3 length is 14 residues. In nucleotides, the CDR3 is TGTGCCAGCTCACCACCTGCAGGGACTAGCCAGCAGTACTTC. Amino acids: CASSPPAGTSQQYF.

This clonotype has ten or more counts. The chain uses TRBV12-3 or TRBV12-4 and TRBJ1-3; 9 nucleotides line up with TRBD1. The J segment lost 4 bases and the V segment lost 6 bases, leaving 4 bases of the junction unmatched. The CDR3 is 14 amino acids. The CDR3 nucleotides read TGTGCCAGCAGGAGGACAGGGGACGGAAACACCATATATTTT. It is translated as CASRRTGDGNTIYF.

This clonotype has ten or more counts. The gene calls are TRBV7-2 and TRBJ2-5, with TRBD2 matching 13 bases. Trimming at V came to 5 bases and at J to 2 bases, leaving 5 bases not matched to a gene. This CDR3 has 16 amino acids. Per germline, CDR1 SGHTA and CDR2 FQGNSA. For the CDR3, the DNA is TGTGCCAGCAGCCGGACTAGCGGGGGTCCTCAAGAGACCCAGTACTTC. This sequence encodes CASSRTSGGPQETQYF.

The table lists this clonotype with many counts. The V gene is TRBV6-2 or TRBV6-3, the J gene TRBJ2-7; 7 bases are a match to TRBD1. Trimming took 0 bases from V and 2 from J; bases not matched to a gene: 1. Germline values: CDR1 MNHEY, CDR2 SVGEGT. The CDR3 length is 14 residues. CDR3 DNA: TGTGCCAGCAGTTACTCCGGGACAGCCTACGAGCAGTACTTC. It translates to CASSYSGTAYEQYF.

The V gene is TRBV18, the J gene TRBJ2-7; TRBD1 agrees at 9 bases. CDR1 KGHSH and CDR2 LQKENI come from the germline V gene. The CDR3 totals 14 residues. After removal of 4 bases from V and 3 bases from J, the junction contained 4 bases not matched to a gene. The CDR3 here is CASSLQGANYEQYF. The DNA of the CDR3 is TGTGCCAGCTCACTACAGGGGGCGAACTACGAGCAGTACTTC.